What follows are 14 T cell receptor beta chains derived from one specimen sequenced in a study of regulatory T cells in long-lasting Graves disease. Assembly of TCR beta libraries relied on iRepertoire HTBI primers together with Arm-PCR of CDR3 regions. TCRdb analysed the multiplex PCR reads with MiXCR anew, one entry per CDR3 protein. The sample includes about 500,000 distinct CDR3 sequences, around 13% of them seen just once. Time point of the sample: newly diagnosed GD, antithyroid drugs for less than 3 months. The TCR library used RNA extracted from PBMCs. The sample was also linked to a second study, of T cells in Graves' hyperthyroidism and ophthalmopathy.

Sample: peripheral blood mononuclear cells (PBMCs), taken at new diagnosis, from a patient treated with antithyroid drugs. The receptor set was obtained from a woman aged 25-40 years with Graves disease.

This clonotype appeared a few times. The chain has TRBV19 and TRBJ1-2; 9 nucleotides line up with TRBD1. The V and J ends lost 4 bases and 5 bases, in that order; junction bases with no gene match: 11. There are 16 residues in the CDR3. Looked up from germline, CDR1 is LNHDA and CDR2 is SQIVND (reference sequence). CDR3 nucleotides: TGTGCCAGTAGTACCCCGACCGGGACAGGGCCATATGGCTACACCTTC. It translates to CASSTPTGTGPYGYTF.

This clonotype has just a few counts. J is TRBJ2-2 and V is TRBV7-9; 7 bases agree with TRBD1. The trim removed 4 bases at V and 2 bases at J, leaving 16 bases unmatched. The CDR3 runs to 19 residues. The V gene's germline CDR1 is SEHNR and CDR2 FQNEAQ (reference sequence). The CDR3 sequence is CASSSSALRDRVNTGELFF. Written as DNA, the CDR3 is TGTGCCAGCAGCTCCTCGGCCTTACGAGACAGGGTAAACACCGGGGAGCTGTTTTTT.

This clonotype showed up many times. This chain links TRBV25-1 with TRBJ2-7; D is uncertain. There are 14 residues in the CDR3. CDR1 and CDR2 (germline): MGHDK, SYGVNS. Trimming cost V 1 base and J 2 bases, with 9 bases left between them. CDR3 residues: CASSEWGNTYEQYF. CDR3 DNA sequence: TGTGCCAGCAGTGAATGGGGAAATACCTACGAGCAGTACTTC.

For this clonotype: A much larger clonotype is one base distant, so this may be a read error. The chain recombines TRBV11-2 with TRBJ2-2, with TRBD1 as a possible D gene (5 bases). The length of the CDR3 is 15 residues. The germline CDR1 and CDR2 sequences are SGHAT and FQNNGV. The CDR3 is CAGSFDRWNTRELFF. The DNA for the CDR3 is TGTGCCGGCAGCTTCGACAGATGGAACACCAGGGAGCTGTTTTTT.

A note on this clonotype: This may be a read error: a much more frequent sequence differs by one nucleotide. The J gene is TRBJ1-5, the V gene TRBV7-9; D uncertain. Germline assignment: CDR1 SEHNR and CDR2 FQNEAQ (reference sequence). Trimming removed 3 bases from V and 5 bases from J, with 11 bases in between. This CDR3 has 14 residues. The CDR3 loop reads CASSFADGYQPQHF. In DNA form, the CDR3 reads TGTGCCAGCAGCTTTGCGGACGGTTATCAGCCCCAGCATTTT.

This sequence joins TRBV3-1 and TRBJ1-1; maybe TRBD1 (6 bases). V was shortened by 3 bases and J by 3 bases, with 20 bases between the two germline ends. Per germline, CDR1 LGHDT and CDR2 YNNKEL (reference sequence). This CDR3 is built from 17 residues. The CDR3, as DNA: TGTGCCAGCAGCCACTCCCATTACAGGGAAATGGACACTGAAGCTTTCTTT. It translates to CASSHSHYREMDTEAFF.

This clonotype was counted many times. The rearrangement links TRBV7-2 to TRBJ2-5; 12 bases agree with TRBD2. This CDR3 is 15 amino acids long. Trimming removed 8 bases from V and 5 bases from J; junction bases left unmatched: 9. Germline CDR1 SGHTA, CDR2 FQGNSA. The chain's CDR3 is CASRKGLAGGETQYF. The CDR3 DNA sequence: TGTGCCAGCCGAAAAGGTCTAGCGGGAGGGGAGACCCAGTACTTC. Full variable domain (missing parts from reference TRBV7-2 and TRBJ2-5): GAGVSQSPSNKVTEKGKDVELRCDPISGHTALYWYRQSLGQGLEFLIYFQGNSAPDKSGLPSDRFSAERTGGSVSTLTIQRTQQEDSAVYLCASRKGLAGGETQYFGPGTRLLVL.

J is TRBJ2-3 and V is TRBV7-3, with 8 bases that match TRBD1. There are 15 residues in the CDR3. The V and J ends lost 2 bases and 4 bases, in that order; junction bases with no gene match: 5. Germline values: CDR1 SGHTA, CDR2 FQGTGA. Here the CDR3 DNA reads TGTGCCAGCAGCTTATCAGGGGGCAGTTCAGATACGCAGTATTTT. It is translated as CASSLSGGSSDTQYF.

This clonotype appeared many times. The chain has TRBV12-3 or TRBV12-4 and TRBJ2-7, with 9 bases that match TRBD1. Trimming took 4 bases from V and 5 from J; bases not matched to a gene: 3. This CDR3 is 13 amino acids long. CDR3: CASSWDRDHEQYF. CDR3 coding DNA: TGTGCCAGCAGTTGGGACAGGGACCACGAGCAGTACTTC.

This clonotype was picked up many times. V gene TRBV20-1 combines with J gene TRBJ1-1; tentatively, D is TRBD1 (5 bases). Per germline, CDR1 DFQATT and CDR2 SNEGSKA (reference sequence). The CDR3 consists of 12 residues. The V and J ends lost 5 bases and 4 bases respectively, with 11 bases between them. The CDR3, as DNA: TGCAGTGCTGGACAAAGGGGCACTGAAGCTTTCTTT. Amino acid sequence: CSAGQRGTEAFF.

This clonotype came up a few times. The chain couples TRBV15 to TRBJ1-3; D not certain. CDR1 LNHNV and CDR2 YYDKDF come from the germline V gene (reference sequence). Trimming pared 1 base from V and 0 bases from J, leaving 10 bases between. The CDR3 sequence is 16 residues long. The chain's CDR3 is CATSRGRPSSGNTIYF. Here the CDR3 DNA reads TGTGCCACCAGCAGAGGCAGGCCGAGCTCTGGAAACACCATATATTTT.

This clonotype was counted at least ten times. The CDR3 region is CASSLPWSGNTIYF. CDR3 coding DNA: TGTGCCAGCAGCTTACCTTGGAGCGGAAACACCATATATTTT. The V call is TRBV11-2, the J call TRBJ1-3, with D hard to call. CDR3 length: 14 amino acids. The V end was cut by 2 bases, the J end by 4 bases, with 9 bases between. Germline V gene lookup returns CDR1 SGHAT and CDR2 FQNNGV.

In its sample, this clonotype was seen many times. CDR3 DNA: TGTGCCAGCAGCCCAATCGGTGGGGGCACTGAAGCTTTCTTT. This codes for CASSPIGGGTEAFF. The J gene is TRBJ1-1, the V gene TRBV7-3; weak D call: TRBD1 (5 bases). CDR3 length: 14 amino acids. The V end was cut by 5 bases, the J end by 4 bases, with 14 bases between. Germline loops: CDR1 SGHTA, CDR2 FQGTGA.

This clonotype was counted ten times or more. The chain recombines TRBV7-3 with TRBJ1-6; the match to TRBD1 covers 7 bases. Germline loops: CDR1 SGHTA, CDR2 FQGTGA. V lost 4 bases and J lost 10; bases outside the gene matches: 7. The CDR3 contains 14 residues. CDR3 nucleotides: TGTGCCAGCAGCTCTTCAGGGGGTTCGTCACCCCTCCACTTT. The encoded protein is CASSSSGGSSPLHF.